One and the same sample provided the 14 T cell receptor beta chains below, sequenced in a study of blood T cell repertoires in COVID-19. Sequenced by immunoSEQ multiplex PCR; TCRdb stores in-frame clones only, minus some. The sample has about 240,000 clones, about 80% seen once. Specimen: peripheral blood. The source of these receptors is an elderly woman with acute or convalescent COVID-19.

The DNA of the CDR3 is TGTGCCAGCAGTGCTACAGGGGCGCTTGTCTCCAAACTGTTTTTT. It codes for CASSATGALVSKLFF. The chain links TRBV27 to TRBJ1-4; 7 bases align to TRBD1. The J segment lost 11 bases and the V segment lost 5 bases, leaving 14 bases of the junction unmatched. Per germline, CDR1 MNHEY and CDR2 SMNVEV (reference sequence). This CDR3 has 15 amino acids. Full variable domain (remainder filled in from reference TRBV27 and TRBJ1-4): EAQVTQNPRYLITVTGKKLTVTCSQNMNHEYMSWYRQDPGLGLRQIYYSMNVEVTDKGDVPEGYKVSRKEKRNFPLILESPSPNQTSLYFCASSATGALVSKLFFGSGTQLSVL.

This chain joins TRBV5-1 and TRBJ2-5; TRBD2 matches at 11 bases. Looked up from germline, CDR1 is SGHRS and CDR2 is YFSETQ. Unmatched junction bases numbered 9, after V lost 4 bases and J lost 4 bases. This CDR3 spans 16 amino acids. DNA of the CDR3: TGCGCCAGCAGCCCGCGAATAGCGGGGGGGCGAGAGACCCAGTACTTC. Protein: CASSPRIAGGRETQYF.

The V call is TRBV2, the J call TRBJ1-2; D is possibly TRBD1 (5 bases). V was shortened by 7 bases and J by 2 bases, with 8 bases between the two germline ends. This CDR3 comprises 12 residues. Germline CDR1 SNHLY, CDR2 FYNNEI. The CDR3 DNA sequence: TGTGCCAGCACAGGGCCCAACTATGGCTACACCTTC. Encoded protein: CASTGPNYGYTF.

The genes are TRBV6-1 and TRBJ1-4; 9 bases agree with TRBD1. CDR3 size: 15 residues. Germline trimming cut 1 base from V and 6 bases from J; bases unmatched to any gene: 3. Germline lookup yields CDR1 MNHNS and CDR2 SASEGT. The CDR3: CASSEGQGEHEKLFF. CDR3 coding DNA: TGTGCCAGCAGTGAAGGACAGGGGGAACATGAAAAACTGTTTTTT.

This chain joins TRBV29-1 and TRBJ2-7; TRBD1 aligns across 10 bases. The CDR3 covers 14 residues. V lost 5 bases and J lost 6; bases outside the gene matches: 10. Germline V CDR1 and CDR2: SQVTM, ANQGSEA. The CDR3 here is CSVNKGTGVSEQYF. CDR3 nucleotides: TGCAGCGTTAACAAAGGGACAGGGGTGAGCGAGCAGTACTTC.

V is TRBV11-3 and J is TRBJ2-3; D is unresolved. This CDR3 is built from 15 residues. V lost 1 base, J lost 3 bases, and 11 bases lay in between. Germline-derived CDR1 and CDR2 are SGHNT and YENEEA. The CDR3 sequence: CASSLGLADTDTQYF. The CDR3 bases are TGTGCCAGCAGCTTAGGCTTGGCGGATACAGATACGCAGTATTTT.

The chain carries TRBV5-1 and TRBJ2-7; TRBD1 agrees at 11 bases. The germline CDR1 and CDR2 sequences are SGHRS and YFSETQ. The V gene end was trimmed by 2 bases and the J gene end by 9 bases; junction bases not matched to a gene: 10. CDR3 length: 15 residues. The CDR3 nucleotides are TGCGCCAGCAGCTTAGGGGGACAGGGGGATTCAGGGCAGTACTTC. It yields the protein CASSLGGQGDSGQYF. Together with reference TRBV5-1 and TRBJ2-7, the CDR3 gives the full variable domain: KAGVTQTPRYLIKTRGQQVTLSCSPISGHRSVSWYQQTPGQGLQFLFEYFSETQRNKGNFPGRFSGRQFSNSRSEMNVSTLELGDSALYLCASSLGGQGDSGQYFGPGTRLTVT.

The rearrangement links TRBV6-5 to TRBJ2-7; D gene uncertain. Trimming cost V 0 bases and J 4 bases, with 16 bases left between them. Germline V gives CDR1 MNHEY, CDR2 SVGAGI. The CDR3 consists of 16 residues. As DNA, the CDR3 is TGTGCCAGCAGTTACTCGCCGACGGGTACTCCTTACGAGCAGTACTTC. Encoded protein: CASSYSPTGTPYEQYF.

This clone showed up just a few times. The rearrangement joins TRBV3-1 (or the pseudogene TRBV3-2) to TRBJ1-1; weak D call: TRBD1 (5 bases). CDR3 length: 15 residues. From germline, CDR1 is LGHDT and CDR2 YNNKEL (reference sequence). V lost 4 bases, J lost 3 bases, and 15 bases lay in between. CDR3 in amino acids: CASSPSGNRYTEAFF. DNA for the CDR3: TGTGCCAGCAGCCCCTCAGGGAATAGGTACACTGAAGCTTTCTTT.

The chain is built from TRBV19 and TRBJ1-5; maybe TRBD1 (6 bases). CDR1 is LNHDA and CDR2 is SQIVND in the germline V gene (reference sequence). This CDR3 contains 14 residues. The germline V and J ends were trimmed by 5 bases and 6 bases, with 14 bases remaining between them. CDR3 coding DNA: TGTGCCAGTAGTCCCTCAGGGGCAGGTCAGCCCCAGCATTTT. This encodes CASSPSGAGQPQHF.

The gene calls are TRBV6-5 and TRBJ1-2; TRBD1 matches at 10 bases. CDR3 length: 14 amino acids. Germline assignment: CDR1 MNHEY and CDR2 SVGAGI. The J segment lost 8 bases and the V segment lost 5 bases, leaving 8 bases of the junction unmatched. The CDR3 DNA is TGTGCCAGCAGTAGCGACAGGGGGCTGGGAGGCTACACCTTC. Translating it yields CASSSDRGLGGYTF.

J is TRBJ1-5 and V is TRBV6-4, with D possibly being TRBD1 (6 bases). Germline V CDR1 and CDR2: MRHNA, SNTAGT. V was trimmed by 6 bases and J by 5 bases, leaving 20 bases between them. This CDR3 is 16 amino acids long. The CDR3 protein is CASRKIDNRADQPQHF. The CDR3 DNA follows: TGTGCCAGCAGGAAAATAGACAACAGGGCTGATCAGCCCCAGCATTTT.

The J gene is TRBJ2-5, the V gene TRBV6-5; maybe TRBD1 (6 bases). Germline CDR1 reads MNHEY; CDR2 reads SVGAGI. The length of the CDR3 is 15 residues. The V and J ends lost 5 bases and 0 bases respectively, with 13 bases between them. The CDR3 sequence: CASSPGHAYQETQYF. The CDR3 region has the DNA TGTGCCAGCAGTCCGGGACACGCGTACCAAGAGACCCAGTACTTC.

The chain has TRBV7-8 and TRBJ1-2, with 8 bases lining up with TRBD1. The V gene end was trimmed by 7 bases and the J gene end by 8 bases; junction bases not matched to a gene: 12. The CDR3 consists of 14 residues. Germline CDR1 is SGHVS and CDR2 is FQNEAQ. In DNA, the CDR3 is TGTGCCAGCACCCAAAAGGGACAGGTTAGCGGCTACACCTTC. It yields the protein CASTQKGQVSGYTF.